Shown below are 2 T cell receptor beta chains from a single sample sequenced in a study of blood T cell repertoires in COVID-19. Profiled with immunoSEQ multiplex PCR; TCRdb holds only in-frame clones, not every one. This table holds approximately 50,000 clones, about nine tenths found once. The sample taken for sequencing was peripheral blood. All receptors derive from a human donor in a cohort sampled during active COVID-19.

The rearrangement uses TRBV4-1 and TRBJ2-7; 7 nucleotides match TRBD1. Germline V lookup: CDR1 MGHRA, CDR2 YSYEKL. The V gene end was trimmed by 4 bases and the J gene end by 6 bases; junction bases not matched to a gene: 12. There are 15 residues in the CDR3. CDR3 protein: CASSPTGTVASEQYF. In DNA, the CDR3 is TGCGCCAGCAGCCCAACCGGGACAGTTGCGTCCGAGCAGTACTTC.

The chain uses TRBV7-2 and TRBJ2-5, with D perhaps matching TRBD2 (6 bases). The CDR3 consists of 14 residues. Between the trimmed V and J ends, which lost 8 bases and 5 bases, there was a span of 18 bases. CDR1 and CDR2 from the germline V gene are SGHTA and FQGNSA. In DNA, the CDR3 is TGTGCCAGCGCCAGACTAGTGGGGTTCGAGACCCAGTACTTC. This codes for CASARLVGFETQYF.